A selection of T cell receptor beta chains follows, all from one sample in a study of spatial heterogeneity in lung cancer. TCRdb fed the 5' RACE reads into MiXCR, producing one record per CDR3 protein. The sample has 12,000 to 15,000 distinct CDR3 sequences, 9.5% to 14% seen once. The input for sequencing was PBMCs, taken at surgery. The receptors derive from a female donor with early-stage non-small cell lung cancer. CDR3s include the opening cysteine and the closing phenylalanine or tryptophan. D genes are given only for firm matches. The listing skips clone size in some rows; elsewhere it reads once, few, many or a size class.

D	size	J	V	CDR3	DNA
TRBD1	NA	TRBJ2-7	TRBV19	CASSTGRDRGYEQYF	TGTGCCAGTAGTACAGGCCGGGACAGGGGCTACGAGCAGTACTTC
NA	many	TRBJ1-1	TRBV2	CASGRLGNTEAFF	TGTGCCAGCGGCAGACTAGGGAACACTGAAGCTTTCTTT
NA	many	TRBJ2-3	TRBV29-1	CSVGYSRTDTQYF	TGCAGCGTTGGGTACAGCCGCACAGATACGCAGTATTTT
NA	many	TRBJ2-2	TRBV20-1	CSATGTRTGELFF	TGCAGTGCTACAGGGACACGCACCGGGGAGCTGTTTTTT
TRBD2	many	TRBJ2-1	TRBV7-2	CASRERGPGSDEQFF	TGTGCCAGCAGGGAGCGGGGGCCCGGTTCTGATGAGCAGTTCTTC
NA	medium-sized	TRBJ1-5	TRBV27	CASSFDNSKNQPQHF	TGTGCCAGCAGTTTCGACAATTCCAAAAATCAGCCCCAGCATTTT
NA	many	TRBJ2-2	TRBV7-8	CASSSRTRDTGELFF	TGTGCCAGCAGCTCTCGGACCCGAGACACCGGGGAGCTGTTTTTT
TRBD1	many	TRBJ2-7	TRBV20-1	CSADRDRGYEQYF	TGCAGTGCCGACCGGGACAGGGGGTACGAGCAGTACTTC
TRBD1	few	TRBJ2-4	TRBV28	CASSYRGNIQYF	TGTGCCAGCAGTTACAGGGGAAACATTCAGTACTTC
NA	medium-sized	TRBJ2-7	TRBV24-1	CATSDSARNYEQYF	TGTGCCACCAGTGATTCGGCCAGGAACTACGAGCAGTACTTC
NA	many	TRBJ1-1	TRBV12-3/TRBV12-4	CASSLGRRNTEAFF	TGTGCCAGCAGTTTAGGCAGACGTAACACTGAAGCTTTCTTT
NA	many	TRBJ2-7	TRBV5-1	CASSLDGINYEQYF	TGCGCCAGCAGCTTGGACGGGATAAACTACGAGCAGTACTTC
NA	NA	TRBJ2-5	TRBV10-3	CAISVNGVLETQYF	TGTGCCATCAGTGTCAACGGCGTTCTGGAGACCCAGTACTTC
NA	many	TRBJ2-5	TRBV6-1	CASSQDRGKRQETQYF	TGTGCCAGCAGCCAGGACAGAGGGAAAAGGCAAGAGACCCAGTACTTC
NA	few	TRBJ2-5	TRBV15	CATSRVPSSQETQYF	TGTGCCACCAGCAGAGTCCCTAGCTCCCAAGAGACCCAGTACTTC
NA	few	TRBJ2-5	TRBV5-5	CASSSTWVTETQYF	TGTGCCAGCAGCTCGACCTGGGTTACGGAGACCCAGTACTTC
TRBD2	many	TRBJ2-1	TRBV29-1	CSVDGLAGLIGSYNEQFF	TGCAGCGTTGACGGACTAGCGGGACTCATAGGCTCCTACAATGAGCAGTTCTTC